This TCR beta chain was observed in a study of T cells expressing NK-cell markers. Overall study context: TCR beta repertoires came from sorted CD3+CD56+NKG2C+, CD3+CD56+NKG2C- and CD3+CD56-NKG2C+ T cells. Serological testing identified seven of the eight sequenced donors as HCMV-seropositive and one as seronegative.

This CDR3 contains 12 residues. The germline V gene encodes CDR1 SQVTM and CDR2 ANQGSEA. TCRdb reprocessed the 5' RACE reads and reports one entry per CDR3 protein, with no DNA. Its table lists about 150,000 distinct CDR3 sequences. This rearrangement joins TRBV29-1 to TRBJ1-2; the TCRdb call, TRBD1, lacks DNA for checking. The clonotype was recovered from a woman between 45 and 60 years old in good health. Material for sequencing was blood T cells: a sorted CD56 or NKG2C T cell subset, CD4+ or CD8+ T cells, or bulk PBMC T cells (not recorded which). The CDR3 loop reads CSVEEGGYGYTF.